The clone carrying this T cell receptor beta chain was detected a few times. Other DNA sequences in the same sample also yield this CDR3. Method: immunoSEQ multiplex PCR; TCRdb's copy keeps in-frame clones and lacks some. The sample lists 320,000 or so clones; 75% to 90% were seen once. The data belong to a study of blood T cell repertoires in COVID-19. Symptom resolution, clearance, or two negative PCRs marked the recovered donors of Cohort 3. Germline values: CDR1 MNHEY, CDR2 SVGEGT. J was trimmed by 4 bases and V by 0 bases; bases with no gene match: 1. The CDR3 has 14 amino acids. The TCR sequence derives from a man between 25 and 39 years old who had recovered from COVID-19. Sequencing was performed on PBMCs or T cells enriched from blood (not recorded which). The chain has TRBV6-2 or TRBV6-3 and TRBJ1-2, with 8 bases aligning to TRBD1. For the CDR3, the DNA is TGTGCCAGCAGTTACTCGGACAGGGTCTATGGCTACACCTTC. Encoded protein: CASSYSDRVYGYTF.